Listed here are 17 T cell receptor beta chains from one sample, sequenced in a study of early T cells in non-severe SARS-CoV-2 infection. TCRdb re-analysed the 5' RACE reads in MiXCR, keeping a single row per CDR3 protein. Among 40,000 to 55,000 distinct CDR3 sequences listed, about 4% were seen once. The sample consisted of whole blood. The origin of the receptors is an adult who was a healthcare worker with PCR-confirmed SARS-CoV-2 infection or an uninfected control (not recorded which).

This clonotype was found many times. CDR3 DNA: TGTGCCATCACGGATTATACCTACAATGAGCAGTTCTTC. Translated: CAITDYTYNEQFF. The chain links TRBV10-3 to TRBJ2-1; D remains ambiguous. The CDR3 has 13 amino acids. Trimming took off 7 bases at V and 2 bases at J, with 9 bases between the two ends. CDR1 is ENHRY and CDR2 is SYGVKD in the germline V gene.

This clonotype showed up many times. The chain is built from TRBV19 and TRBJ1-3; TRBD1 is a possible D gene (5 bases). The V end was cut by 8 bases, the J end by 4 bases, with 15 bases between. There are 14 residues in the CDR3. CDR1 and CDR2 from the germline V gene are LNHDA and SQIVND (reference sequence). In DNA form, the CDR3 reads TGTGCCAGTGCGTCAGGGATTTTCGGAAACACCATATATTTT. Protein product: CASASGIFGNTIYF.

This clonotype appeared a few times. DNA of the CDR3: TGTGCCAGCAGGGACACAGGGGACTACGAGCAGTACTTC. It is translated as CASRDTGDYEQYF. V is TRBV27 and J is TRBJ2-7, with 7 bases that match TRBD1. Losses at the gene ends were 6 bases for V and 3 bases for J; bases not matched to a gene: 5. CDR3 length: 13 residues. Germline V CDR1 and CDR2: MNHEY, SMNVEV (reference sequence).

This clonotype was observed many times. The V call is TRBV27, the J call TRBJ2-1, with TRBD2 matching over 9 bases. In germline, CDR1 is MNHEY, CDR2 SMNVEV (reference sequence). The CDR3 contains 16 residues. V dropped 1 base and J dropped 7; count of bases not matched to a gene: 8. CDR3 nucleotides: TGTGCCAGCAGTTTATTGGGTAGCGGGAGAGTAAATGAGCAGTTCTTC. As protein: CASSLLGSGRVNEQFF.

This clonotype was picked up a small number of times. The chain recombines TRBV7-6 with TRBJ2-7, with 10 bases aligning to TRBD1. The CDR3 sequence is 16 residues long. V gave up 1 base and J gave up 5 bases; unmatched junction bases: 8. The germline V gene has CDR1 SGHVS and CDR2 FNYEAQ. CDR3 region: CASSLGRDRGPHEQYF. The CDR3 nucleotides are TGTGCCAGCAGCTTAGGGCGGGACAGGGGTCCCCACGAGCAGTACTTC.

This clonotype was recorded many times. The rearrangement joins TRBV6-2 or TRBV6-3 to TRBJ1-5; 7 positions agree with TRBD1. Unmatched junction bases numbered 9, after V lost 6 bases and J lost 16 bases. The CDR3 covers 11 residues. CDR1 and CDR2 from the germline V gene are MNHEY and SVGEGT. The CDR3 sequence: CASSTGTDLHF. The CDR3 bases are TGTGCCAGCAGCACCGGGACAGACCTTCATTTT.

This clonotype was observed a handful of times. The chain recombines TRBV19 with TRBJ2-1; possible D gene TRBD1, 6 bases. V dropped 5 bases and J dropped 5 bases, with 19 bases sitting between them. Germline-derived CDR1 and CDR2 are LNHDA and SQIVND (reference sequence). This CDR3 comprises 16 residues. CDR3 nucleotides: TGTGCCAGTAGTGTCTTCCAGACAGGACCGAACAATGAGCAGTTCTTC. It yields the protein CASSVFQTGPNNEQFF.

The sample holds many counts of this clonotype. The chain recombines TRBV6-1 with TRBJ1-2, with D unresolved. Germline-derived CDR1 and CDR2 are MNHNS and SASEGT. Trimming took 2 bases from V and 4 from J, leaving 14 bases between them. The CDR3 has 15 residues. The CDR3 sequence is CASSELTGPIYGYTF. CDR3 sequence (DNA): TGTGCCAGCAGTGAACTGACGGGCCCCATCTATGGCTACACCTTC.

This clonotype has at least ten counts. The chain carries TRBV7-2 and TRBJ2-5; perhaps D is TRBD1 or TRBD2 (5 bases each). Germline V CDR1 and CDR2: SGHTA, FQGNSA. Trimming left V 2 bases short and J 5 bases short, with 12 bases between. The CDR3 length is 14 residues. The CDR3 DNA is TGTGCCAGCAGCTTAAGGGCAGGGAGCGAGACCCAGTACTTC. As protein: CASSLRAGSETQYF.

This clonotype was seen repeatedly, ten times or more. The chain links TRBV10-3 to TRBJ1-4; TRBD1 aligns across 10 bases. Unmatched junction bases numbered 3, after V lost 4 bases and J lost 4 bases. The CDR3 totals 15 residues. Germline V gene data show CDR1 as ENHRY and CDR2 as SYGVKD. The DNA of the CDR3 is TGTGCCATCAGTGGAGGGACAGGGGTTAATGAAAAACTGTTTTTT. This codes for CAISGGTGVNEKLFF.

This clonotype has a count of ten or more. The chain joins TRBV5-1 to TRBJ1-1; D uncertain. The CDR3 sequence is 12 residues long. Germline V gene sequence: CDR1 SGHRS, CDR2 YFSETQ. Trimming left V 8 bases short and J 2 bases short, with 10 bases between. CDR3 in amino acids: CASRWDNTEAFF. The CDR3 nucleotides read TGCGCCAGTAGGTGGGATAACACTGAAGCTTTCTTT.

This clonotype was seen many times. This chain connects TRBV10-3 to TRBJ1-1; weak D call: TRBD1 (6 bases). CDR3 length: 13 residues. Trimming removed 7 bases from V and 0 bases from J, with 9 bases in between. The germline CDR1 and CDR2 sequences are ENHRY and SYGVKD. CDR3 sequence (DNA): TGTGCCATCAAGGGGGTCTTGAACACTGAAGCTTTCTTT. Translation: CAIKGVLNTEAFF.

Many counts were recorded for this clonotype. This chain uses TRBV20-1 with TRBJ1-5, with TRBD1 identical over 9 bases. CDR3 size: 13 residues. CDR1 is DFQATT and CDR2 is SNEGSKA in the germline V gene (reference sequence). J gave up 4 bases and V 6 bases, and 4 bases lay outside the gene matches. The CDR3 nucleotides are TGCAGTGCAGACAGGGGGAAAAATCAGCCCCAGCATTTT. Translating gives CSADRGKNQPQHF.

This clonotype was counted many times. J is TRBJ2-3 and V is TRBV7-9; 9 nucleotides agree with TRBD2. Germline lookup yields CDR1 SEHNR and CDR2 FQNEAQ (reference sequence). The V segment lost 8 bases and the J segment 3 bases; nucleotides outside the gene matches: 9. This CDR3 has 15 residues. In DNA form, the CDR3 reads TGTGCCAGCGGACCCCTGAGCGGGGGGACAGATACGCAGTATTTT. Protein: CASGPLSGGTDTQYF.

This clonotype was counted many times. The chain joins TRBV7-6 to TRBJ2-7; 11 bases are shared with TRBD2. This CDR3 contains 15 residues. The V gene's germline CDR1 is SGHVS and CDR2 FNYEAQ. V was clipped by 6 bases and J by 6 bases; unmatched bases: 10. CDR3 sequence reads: CASSPGIAGGSEQYF. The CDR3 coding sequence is TGTGCCAGCAGTCCCGGAATAGCGGGAGGGAGCGAGCAGTACTTC.

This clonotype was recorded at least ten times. CDR3 sequence: CASSLYRGMNTEAFF. The DNA of the CDR3 is TGTGCCAGCAGCCTATACCGGGGTATGAACACTGAAGCTTTCTTT. The chain employs TRBV5-6 and TRBJ1-1; D call uncertain. CDR1 SGHDT and CDR2 YYEEEE come from the germline V gene. V lost 4 bases to trimming and J lost 0 bases, with 13 bases between them. The CDR3 is 15 residues long.

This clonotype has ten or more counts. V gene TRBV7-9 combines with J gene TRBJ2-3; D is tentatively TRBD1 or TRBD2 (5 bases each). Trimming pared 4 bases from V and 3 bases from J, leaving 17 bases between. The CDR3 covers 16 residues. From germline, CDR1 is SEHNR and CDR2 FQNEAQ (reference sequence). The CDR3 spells CASSSAGTRLTDTQYF. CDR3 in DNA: TGTGCCAGCAGCTCCGCCGGGACCCGGCTAACAGATACGCAGTATTTT.